This record covers a single TCR beta chain. Its antigen is unidentified. This sample is drawn from a study of response to subunit inactivated influenza vaccine. Study conclusions and caveats: Authors suggested seasonal influenza vaccinations each recruit few new T cells.

The CDR3 is 15 residues long. Germline CDR1 DFQATT, CDR2 SNEGSKA (reference sequence). V lost 0 bases to trimming and J lost 1 base, with 9 bases between them. MiXCR, applied by TCRdb to the RT-PCR reads, yields one record per CDR3 protein. Among more than 700,000 distinct CDR3 sequences listed, approximately 22% were seen once. The sequencing here drew on PBMCs from blood, taken more than 4 days after vaccination. The source of this sequence is a man aged 45-65 years who received an inactivated influenza vaccine. The rearrangement links TRBV20-1 to TRBJ2-2; no firm D call. The chain's CDR3 is CSARDGLRNTGELFF. The CDR3 DNA sequence: TGCAGTGCTAGAGATGGTTTGAGGAACACCGGGGAGCTGTTTTTT.